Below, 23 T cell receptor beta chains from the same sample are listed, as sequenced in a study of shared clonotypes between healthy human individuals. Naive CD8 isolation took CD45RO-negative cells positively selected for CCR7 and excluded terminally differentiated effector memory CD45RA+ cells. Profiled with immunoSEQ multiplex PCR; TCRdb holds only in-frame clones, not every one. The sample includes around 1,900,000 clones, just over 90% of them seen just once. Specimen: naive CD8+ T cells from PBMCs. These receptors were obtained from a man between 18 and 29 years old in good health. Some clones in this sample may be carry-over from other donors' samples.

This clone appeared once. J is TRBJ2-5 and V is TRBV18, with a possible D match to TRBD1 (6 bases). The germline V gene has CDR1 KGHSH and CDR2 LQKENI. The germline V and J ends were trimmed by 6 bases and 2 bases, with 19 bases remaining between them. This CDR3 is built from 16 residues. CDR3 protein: CASSPRKTGAQETQYF. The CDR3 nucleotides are TGTGCCAGCTCCCCCAGGAAGACAGGAGCTCAAGAGACCCAGTACTTC.

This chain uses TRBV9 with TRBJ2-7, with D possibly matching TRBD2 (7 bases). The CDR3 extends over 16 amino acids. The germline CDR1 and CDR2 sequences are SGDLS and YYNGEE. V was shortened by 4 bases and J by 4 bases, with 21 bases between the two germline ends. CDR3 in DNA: TGTGCCAGCAGCAACAACATTGCGGGGGCAGATTACGAGCAGTACTTC. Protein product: CASSNNIAGADYEQYF. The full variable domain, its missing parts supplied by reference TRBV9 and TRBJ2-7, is DSGVTQTPKHLITATGQRVTLRCSPRSGDLSVYWYQQSLDQGLQFLIQYYNGEERAKGNILERFSAQQFPDLHSELNLSSLELGDSALYFCASSNNIAGADYEQYFGPGTRLTVT.

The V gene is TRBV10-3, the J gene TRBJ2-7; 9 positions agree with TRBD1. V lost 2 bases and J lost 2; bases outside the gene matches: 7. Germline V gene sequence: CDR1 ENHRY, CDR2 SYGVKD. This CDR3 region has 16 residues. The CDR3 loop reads CAISEGGQGQAYEQYF. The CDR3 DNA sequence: TGTGCCATCAGTGAGGGGGGACAGGGCCAGGCCTACGAGCAGTACTTC.

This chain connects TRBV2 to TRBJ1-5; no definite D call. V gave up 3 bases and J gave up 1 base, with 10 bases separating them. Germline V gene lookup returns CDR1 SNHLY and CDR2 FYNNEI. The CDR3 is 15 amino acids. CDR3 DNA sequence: TGTGCCAGCAGTGAGGTGGCAGCCAGCAATCAGCCCCAGCATTTT. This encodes CASSEVAASNQPQHF.

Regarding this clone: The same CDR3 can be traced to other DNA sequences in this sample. The CDR3 DNA reads as TGTGCCAGCAGCTTGGTCGGGACAGGGGCCACTGAAGCTTTCTTT. Encoded protein: CASSLVGTGATEAFF. The chain joins TRBV5-4 to TRBJ1-1, with 10 bases that match TRBD1. CDR3 length: 15 residues. The junction had 3 bases not matched to a gene; V was cut back by 0 bases and J by 4 bases. Looked up from germline, CDR1 is SGHNT and CDR2 is YYREEE (reference sequence).

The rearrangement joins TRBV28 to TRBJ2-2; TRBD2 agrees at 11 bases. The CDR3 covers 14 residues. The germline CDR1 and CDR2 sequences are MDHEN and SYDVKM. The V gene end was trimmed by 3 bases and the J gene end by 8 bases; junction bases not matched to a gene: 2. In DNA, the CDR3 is TGTGCCAGCAGTTTGACTAGCGGGATGGGGGAGCTGTTTTTT. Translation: CASSLTSGMGELFF.

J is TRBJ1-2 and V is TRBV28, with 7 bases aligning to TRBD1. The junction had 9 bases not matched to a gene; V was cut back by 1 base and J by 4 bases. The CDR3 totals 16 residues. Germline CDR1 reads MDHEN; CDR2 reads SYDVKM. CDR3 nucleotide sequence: TGTGCCAGCAGTTTATCCTACGTGGGGACAGTCTATGGCTACACCTTC. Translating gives CASSLSYVGTVYGYTF.

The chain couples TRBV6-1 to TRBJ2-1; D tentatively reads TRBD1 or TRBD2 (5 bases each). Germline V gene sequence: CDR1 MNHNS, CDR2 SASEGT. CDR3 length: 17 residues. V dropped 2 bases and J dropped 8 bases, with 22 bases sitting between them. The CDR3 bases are TGTGCCAGCAGTGAACTCCTCCGGGGCAGCAGGTCGTATGAGCAGTTCTTC. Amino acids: CASSELLRGSRSYEQFF.

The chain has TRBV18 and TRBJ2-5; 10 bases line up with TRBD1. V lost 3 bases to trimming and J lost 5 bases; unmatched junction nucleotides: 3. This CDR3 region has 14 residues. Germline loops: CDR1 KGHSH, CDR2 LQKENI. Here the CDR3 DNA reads TGTGCCAGCTCACCGACAGGGGGCCCGGAGACCCAGTACTTC. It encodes CASSPTGGPETQYF.

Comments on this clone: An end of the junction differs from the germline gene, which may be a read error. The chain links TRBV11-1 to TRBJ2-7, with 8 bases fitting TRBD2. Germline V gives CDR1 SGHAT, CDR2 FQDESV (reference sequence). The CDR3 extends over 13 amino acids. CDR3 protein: CASSGEGLDGSVF. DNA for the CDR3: TGTGCCAGCAGCGGAGAGGGACTAGATGGGAGTGTCTTC.

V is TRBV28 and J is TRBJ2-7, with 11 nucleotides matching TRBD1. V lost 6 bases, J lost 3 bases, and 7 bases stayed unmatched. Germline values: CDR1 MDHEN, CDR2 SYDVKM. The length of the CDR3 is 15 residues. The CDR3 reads CASRNRDRGFYEQYF. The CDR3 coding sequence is TGTGCCAGCAGGAACCGGGACAGGGGGTTCTACGAGCAGTACTTC.

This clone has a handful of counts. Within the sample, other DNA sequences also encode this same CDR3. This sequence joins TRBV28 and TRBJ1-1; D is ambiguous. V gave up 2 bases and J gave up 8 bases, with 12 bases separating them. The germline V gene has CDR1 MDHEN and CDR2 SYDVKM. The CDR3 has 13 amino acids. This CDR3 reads CASSLGRRTEAFF. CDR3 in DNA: TGTGCCAGCAGTTTAGGACGGCGAACAGAAGCTTTCTTT.

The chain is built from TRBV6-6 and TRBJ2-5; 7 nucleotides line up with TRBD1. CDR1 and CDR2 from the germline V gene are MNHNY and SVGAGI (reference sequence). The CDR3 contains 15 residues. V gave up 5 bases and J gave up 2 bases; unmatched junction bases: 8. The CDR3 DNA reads TGTGCCAGCAGTCCCCGGGACAGTCTTCAAGAGACCCAGTACTTC. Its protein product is CASSPRDSLQETQYF.

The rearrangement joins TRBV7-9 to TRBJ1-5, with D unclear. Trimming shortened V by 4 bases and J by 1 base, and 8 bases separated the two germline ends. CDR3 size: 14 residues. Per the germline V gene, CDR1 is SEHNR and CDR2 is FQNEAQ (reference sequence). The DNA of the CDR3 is TGTGCCAGCAGCTCACACCAAAGCAATCAGCCCCAGCATTTT. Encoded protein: CASSSHQSNQPQHF.

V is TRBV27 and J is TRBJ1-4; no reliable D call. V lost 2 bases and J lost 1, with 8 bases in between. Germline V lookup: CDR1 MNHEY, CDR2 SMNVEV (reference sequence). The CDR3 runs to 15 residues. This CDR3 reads CASSLGGRTNEKLFF. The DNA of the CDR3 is TGTGCCAGCAGTTTAGGAGGGAGAACTAATGAAAAACTGTTTTTT.

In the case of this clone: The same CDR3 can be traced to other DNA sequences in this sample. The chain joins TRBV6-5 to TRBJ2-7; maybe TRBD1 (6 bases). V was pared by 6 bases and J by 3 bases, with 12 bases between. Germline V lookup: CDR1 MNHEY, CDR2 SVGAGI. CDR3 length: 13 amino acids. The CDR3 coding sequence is TGTGCCAGCAGGACAGGACCATTCTACGAGCAGTACTTC. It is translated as CASRTGPFYEQYF.

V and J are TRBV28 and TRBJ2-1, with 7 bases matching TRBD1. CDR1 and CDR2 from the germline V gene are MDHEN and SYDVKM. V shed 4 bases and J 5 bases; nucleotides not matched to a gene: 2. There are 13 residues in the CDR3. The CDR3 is CASSWGTDNEQFF. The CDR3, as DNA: TGTGCCAGCAGTTGGGGGACAGACAATGAGCAGTTCTTC.

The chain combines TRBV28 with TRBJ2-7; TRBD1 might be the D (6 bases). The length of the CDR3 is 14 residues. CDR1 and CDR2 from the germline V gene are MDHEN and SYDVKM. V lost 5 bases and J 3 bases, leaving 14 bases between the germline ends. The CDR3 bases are TGTGCCAGCAGTACCCACAGGGTAGGCTACGAGCAGTACTTC. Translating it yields CASSTHRVGYEQYF.

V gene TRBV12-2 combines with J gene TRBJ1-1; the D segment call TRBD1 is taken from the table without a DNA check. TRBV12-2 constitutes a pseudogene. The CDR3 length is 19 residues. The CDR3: CASRLARQVSPEMNTEAFF. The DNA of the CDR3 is TGTGCAAGTCGCTTAGCGCGCCAGGTCTCCCCTGAGATGAACACTGAAGCTTTCTTT.

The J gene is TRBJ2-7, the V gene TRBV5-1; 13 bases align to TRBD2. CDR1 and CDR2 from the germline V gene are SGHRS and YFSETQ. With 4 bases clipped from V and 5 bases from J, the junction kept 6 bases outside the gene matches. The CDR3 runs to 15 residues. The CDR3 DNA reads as TGCGCCAGCAGCGGAGGGACTAGCGGGACGGACGAGCAGTACTTC. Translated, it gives CASSGGTSGTDEQYF.

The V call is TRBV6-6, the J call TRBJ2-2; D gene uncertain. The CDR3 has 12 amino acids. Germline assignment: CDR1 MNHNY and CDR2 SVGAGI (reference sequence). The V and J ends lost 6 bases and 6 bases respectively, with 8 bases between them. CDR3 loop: CASSPLPGELFF. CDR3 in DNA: TGTGCCAGCAGCCCCCTGCCCGGGGAGCTGTTTTTT.

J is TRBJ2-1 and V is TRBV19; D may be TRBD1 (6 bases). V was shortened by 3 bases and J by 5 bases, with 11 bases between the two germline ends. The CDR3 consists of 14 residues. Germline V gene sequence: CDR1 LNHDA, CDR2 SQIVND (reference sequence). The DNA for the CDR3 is TGTGCCAGTAGTATCCAGGGGTTGGACAATGAGCAGTTCTTC. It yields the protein CASSIQGLDNEQFF.

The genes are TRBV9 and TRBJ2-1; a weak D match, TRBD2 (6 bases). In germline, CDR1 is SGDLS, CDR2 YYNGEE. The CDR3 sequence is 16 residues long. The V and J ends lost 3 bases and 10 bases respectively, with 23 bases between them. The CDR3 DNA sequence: TGTGCCAGCAGCGCCCTCTGGGCGGGATGGGAAGACGAGCAGTTCTTC. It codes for CASSALWAGWEDEQFF.